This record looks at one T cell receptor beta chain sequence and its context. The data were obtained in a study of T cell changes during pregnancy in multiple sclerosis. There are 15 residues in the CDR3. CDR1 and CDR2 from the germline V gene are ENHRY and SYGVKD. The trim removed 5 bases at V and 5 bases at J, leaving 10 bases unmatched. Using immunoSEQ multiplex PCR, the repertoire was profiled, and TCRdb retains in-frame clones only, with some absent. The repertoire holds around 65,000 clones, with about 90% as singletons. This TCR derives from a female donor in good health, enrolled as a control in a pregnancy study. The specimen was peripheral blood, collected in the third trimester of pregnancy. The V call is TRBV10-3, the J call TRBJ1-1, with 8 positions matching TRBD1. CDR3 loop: CAISPGQAGSTEAFF. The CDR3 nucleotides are TGTGCCATCAGTCCGGGACAGGCCGGGAGTACTGAAGCTTTCTTT.